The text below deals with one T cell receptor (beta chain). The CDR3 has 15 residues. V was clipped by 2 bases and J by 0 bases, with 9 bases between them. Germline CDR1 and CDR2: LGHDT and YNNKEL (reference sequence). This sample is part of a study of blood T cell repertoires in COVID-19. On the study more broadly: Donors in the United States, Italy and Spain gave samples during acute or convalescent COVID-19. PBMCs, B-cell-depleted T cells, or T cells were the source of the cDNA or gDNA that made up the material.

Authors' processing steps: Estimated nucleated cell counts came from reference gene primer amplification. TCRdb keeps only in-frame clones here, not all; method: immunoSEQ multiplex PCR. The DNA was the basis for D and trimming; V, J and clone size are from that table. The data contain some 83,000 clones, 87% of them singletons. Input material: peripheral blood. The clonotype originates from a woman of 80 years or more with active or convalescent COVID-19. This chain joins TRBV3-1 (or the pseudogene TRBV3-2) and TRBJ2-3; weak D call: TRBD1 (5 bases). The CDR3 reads CASSQQGFSTDTQYF. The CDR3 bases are TGTGCCAGCAGCCAACAGGGTTTCAGCACAGATACGCAGTATTTT.